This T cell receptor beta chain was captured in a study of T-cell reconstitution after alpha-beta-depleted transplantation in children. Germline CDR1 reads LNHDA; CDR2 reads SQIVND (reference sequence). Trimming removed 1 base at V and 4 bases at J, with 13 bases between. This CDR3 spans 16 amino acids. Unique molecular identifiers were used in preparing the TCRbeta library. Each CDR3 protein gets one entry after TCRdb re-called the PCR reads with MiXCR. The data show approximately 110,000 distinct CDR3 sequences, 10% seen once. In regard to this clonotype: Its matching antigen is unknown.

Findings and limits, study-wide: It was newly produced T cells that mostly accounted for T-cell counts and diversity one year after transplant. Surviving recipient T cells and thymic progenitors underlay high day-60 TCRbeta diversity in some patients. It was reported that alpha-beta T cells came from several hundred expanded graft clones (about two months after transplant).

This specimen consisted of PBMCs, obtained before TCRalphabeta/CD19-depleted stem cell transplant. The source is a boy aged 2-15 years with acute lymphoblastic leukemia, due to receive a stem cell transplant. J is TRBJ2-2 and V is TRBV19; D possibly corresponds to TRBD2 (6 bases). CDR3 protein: CASSIARLVSTGELFF. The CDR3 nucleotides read TGTGCCAGTAGTATAGCTCGACTAGTGTCCACCGGGGAGCTGTTTTTT.